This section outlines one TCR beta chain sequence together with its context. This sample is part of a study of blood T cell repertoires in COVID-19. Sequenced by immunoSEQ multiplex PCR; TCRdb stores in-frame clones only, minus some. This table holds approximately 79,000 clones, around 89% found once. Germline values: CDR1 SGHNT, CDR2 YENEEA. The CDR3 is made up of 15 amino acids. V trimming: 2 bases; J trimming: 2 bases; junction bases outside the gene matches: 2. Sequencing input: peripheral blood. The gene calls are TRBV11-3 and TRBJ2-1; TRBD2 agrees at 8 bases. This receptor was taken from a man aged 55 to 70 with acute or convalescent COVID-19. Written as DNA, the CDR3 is TGTGCCAGCAGCTTACAACTAGCGGCCTACAATGAGCAGTTCTTC. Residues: CASSLQLAAYNEQFF.